This T cell receptor (beta chain) was documented in a study of cytomegalovirus exposure and HLA in healthy donors. In nominal health when sampled, donors likely had unrecorded immune exposures nonetheless. By its share, this clone is medium-sized. The target antigen is unknown. Broader study findings: Roughly uniform sequencing depth across donors was assumed, possibly incorrectly.

A multiplex PCR was run with 60 Vbeta primers and 13 Jbeta primers. Repertoires were generated with immunoSEQ multiplex PCR, while TCRdb's copy carries only in-frame clones and drops some. The sample has tens of thousands of clones; roughly 80% are singletons. The source material was PBMCs. This sequence originates from a man aged 40-55 years in good health and CMV-seronegative.

The CDR3 DNA reads TGCGCCAGCAGTGCGATGGCAGGGGGAAACGAGCAGTACTTC. It codes for CASSAMAGGNEQYF. The rearrangement joins TRBV10-1 to TRBJ2-7; 7 bases match TRBD1. With V trimmed by 4 bases and J by 5 bases, 8 bases remained unmatched. Germline loops: CDR1 WNHNN, CDR2 SYGVQD (reference sequence). The CDR3 is 14 residues long.